These T cell receptor beta chains were read from a single sample in a study of blood T cell repertoires in COVID-19. Measured with immunoSEQ multiplex PCR; TCRdb has only the in-frame clones, and not every one. The repertoire has fewer than 200,000 clones, approximately 80% of them found once; the top ten carry roughly 7.8%. Material: peripheral blood. The receptor set was obtained from a woman aged 50 to 60 with active or convalescent COVID-19. CDR3s include the opening cysteine and the closing phenylalanine or tryptophan. The D gene is left open where the match is weak. Size is omitted from some rows. Given values are once, few, many or a class for expanded clones.

TRBJ2-1 - TRBV12-2 - TGTGCAAGTCGCCAGCCGGGACTAGCGGGGTACAATGAGCAGTTCTTC CASRQPGLAGYNEQFF
TRBJ2-5 few TRBV7-9 - TGTGCCAGCAGCTCAAGCGGGCGGGTTGAGGAGACCCAGTACTTC CASSSSGRVEETQYF
TRBJ2-1 - TRBV7-3 TRBD1 TGTGCCAGCAGCGCGACAGGGGGCGCAAGGGATGAGCAGTTCTTC CASSATGGARDEQFF
TRBJ2-5 - TRBV27 - TGTGCCAGCAGTTTGGGGGCCTTCGAGACCCAGTACTTC CASSLGAFETQYF
TRBJ2-1 - TRBV7-2 TRBD2 TGTGCCAGCAGCTTGGGACTAGCGCTCGCCAACGAGCAGTTCTTC CASSLGLALANEQFF
TRBJ2-1 many TRBV9 TRBD2 TGTGCCAGCAGCGTAGGCGTTCTAACTAGCGGGAGTTACAATGAGCAGTTCTTC CASSVGVLTSGSYNEQFF
TRBJ2-7 - TRBV9 TRBD2 TGTGCCAGCAGCCCACACCCTTTGGGGGAGGGAGATTGGACTGGCGAGCAGTACTTC CASSPHPLGEGDWTGEQYF
TRBJ2-7 - TRBV14 - TGTGCCAGCAGCCAAGCACTAGGGTACAACGAGCAGTACTTC CASSQALGYNEQYF
TRBJ2-2 - TRBV6-5 TRBD1 TGTGCCAGCAGTTACTCCCAGGGGGCGACCGGGGAGCTGTTTTTT CASSYSQGATGELFF
TRBJ2-3 - TRBV28 - TGTGCCAGCAGGTCAGGGCCGGATACGCAGTATTTT CASRSGPDTQYF
TRBJ2-1 - TRBV4-2 - TGTGCCAGCAGCCACCGAGGGGGAAGCGCCTACAATGAGCAGTTCTTC CASSHRGGSAYNEQFF
TRBJ1-4 - TRBV30 TRBD1 TGTGCCTGGAGTGCCCGGACAGGGGGCTTTGAAAAACTGTTTTTT CAWSARTGGFEKLFF
TRBJ1-2 few TRBV20-1 - TGCAGTGCTAGTGTGGTCGGGGGGAACTATGGCTACACCTTC CSASVVGGNYGYTF
TRBJ1-5 once TRBV21-1 - TGTGCCAGCAGCATAGGGACAGGGGTCAGGAAGATAAATCAGCCCCAGCATTTT CASSIGTGVRKINQPQHF
TRBJ2-5 - TRBV7-3 TRBD2 TGTGCCAGCAGCTTAACTCCCGGACTAGCGGGGGAGACCCAGTACTTC CASSLTPGLAGETQYF
TRBJ1-1 many TRBV7-9 TRBD1 TGTGCCAGCAGCGTGGACAGGGGGAGAGCTTTCTTT CASSVDRGRAFF
TRBJ2-3 once TRBV19 TRBD1 TGTGCCAGTAGTATCTCTGACAGGGGGCCAGATACGCAGTATTTT CASSISDRGPDTQYF
TRBJ1-3 - TRBV6-5 - TGTGCCAGCAGCGCGACAGACTCTGGAAACACCATATATTTT CASSATDSGNTIYF
TRBJ1-2 - TRBV6-2/TRBV6-3 - TGTGCCAGCAGTTACTCGACAGTAAACTATGGCTACACCTTC CASSYSTVNYGYTF
TRBJ2-7 many TRBV7-2 TRBD2 TGTGCCAGCAGCTGGACTAGCGGGAGCTACGAGCAGTACTTC CASSWTSGSYEQYF
TRBJ1-1 - TRBV6-6 TRBD1 TGTGCCAGCAGTTACAGTGCAGGGGGTGGCACTGAAGCTTTCTTT CASSYSAGGGTEAFF
TRBJ1-1 - TRBV11-3 TRBD1 TGTGCCAGCAGCTTAGATCCAGGGGGGCTGGATGGGGGCACTGAAGCTTTCTTT CASSLDPGGLDGGTEAFF
TRBJ1-2 - TRBV5-8 - TGTGCCAGCATCCCTACACGACCGGGGTATGGCTACACCTTC CASIPTRPGYGYTF
TRBJ1-2 - TRBV3-1/TRBV3-2 - TGTGCCAGCAGCCTCGGATCGACAGTCGGGGGTGGCTACACCTTC CASSLGSTVGGGYTF
TRBJ2-2 - TRBV7-6 TRBD1 TGTGCCAGCAGCGCGGACAGGGTTGAGACCGGGGAGCTGTTTTTT CASSADRVETGELFF
TRBJ1-2 few TRBV6-5 - TGTGCCAGCAGTTACTCCGCGGGAAATTATGGCTACACCTTC CASSYSAGNYGYTF
TRBJ2-1 - TRBV14 TRBD1 TGTGCCAGCAGCCCCTTCTTACAGGGGAAAGAGAATGAGCAGTTCTTC CASSPFLQGKENEQFF
TRBJ1-1 once TRBV6-5 TRBD1 TGTGCCAGCAGTTATCGGACAGGGAGTGGGGCTGAAGCTTTCTTT CASSYRTGSGAEAFF
TRBJ2-1 few TRBV5-1 TRBD2 TGCGCCAGCAGCTCCCTACTAGCGACCTCCTACAATGAGCAGTTCTTC CASSSLLATSYNEQFF
TRBJ2-3 - TRBV4-3 TRBD2 TGCGCCAGCAGCCAAGATCCGACTAGCGGGAGGGCCGGGGGGTCCACAGATACGCAGTATTTT CASSQDPTSGRAGGSTDTQYF
TRBJ2-7 - TRBV5-1 TRBD2 TGCGCCAGCAGCTTGGCTCCTAGCGGGAGGGCCGGGGACGAGCAGTACTTC CASSLAPSGRAGDEQYF
TRBJ1-4 - TRBV14 - TGTGCCAGCAGCCAAGCGCAGGGATATGAAAAACTGTTTTTT CASSQAQGYEKLFF
TRBJ1-2 few TRBV30 TRBD1 TGTGCCTGGAGTAACCCGTTGACAGGGGTAGGCTACACCTTC CAWSNPLTGVGYTF
TRBJ1-5 - TRBV27 - TGTGCCAGCAGTTTATTTGGGAGTCAGCCCCAGCATTTT CASSLFGSQPQHF
TRBJ2-5 - TRBV5-1 TRBD2 TGCGCCAGCAGCGTAAACGGGGGGCAAGAGACCCAGTACTTC CASSVNGGQETQYF
TRBJ2-1 - TRBV10-1 TRBD2 TGCGCCAGCAACGCGGGAGGCTACAATGAGCAGTTCTTC CASNAGGYNEQFF
TRBJ1-3 few TRBV5-1 - TGCGCCAGCAGCTTGGAATCTCGAAACACCATATATTTT CASSLESRNTIYF
TRBJ1-4 - TRBV2 - TGTGCCAGCAGCCGGGGATTGAATGAAAAACTGTTTTTT CASSRGLNEKLFF
TRBJ1-2 - TRBV28 - TGTGCCAGCAGGGGAGGGGGTAGCTATGGCTACACCTTC CASRGGGSYGYTF
TRBJ1-5 - TRBV30 TRBD1 TGTGCCTTCGGGACAGGGGGCAATCAGCCCCAGCATTTT CAFGTGGNQPQHF